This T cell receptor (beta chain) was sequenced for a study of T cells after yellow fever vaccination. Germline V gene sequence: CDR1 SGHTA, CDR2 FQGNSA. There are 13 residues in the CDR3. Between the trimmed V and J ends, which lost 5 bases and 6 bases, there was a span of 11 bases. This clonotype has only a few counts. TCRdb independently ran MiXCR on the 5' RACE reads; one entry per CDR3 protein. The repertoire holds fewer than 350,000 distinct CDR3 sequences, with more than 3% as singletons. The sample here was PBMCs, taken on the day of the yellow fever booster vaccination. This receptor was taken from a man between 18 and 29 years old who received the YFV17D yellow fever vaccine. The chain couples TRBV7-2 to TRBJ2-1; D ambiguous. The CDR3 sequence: CASSVGQFNEQFF. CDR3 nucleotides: TGTGCCAGCAGCGTCGGGCAATTCAATGAGCAGTTCTTC.